Included here is one T cell receptor beta chain sequence, with context. This sample was included in a study of shared clonotypes between healthy human individuals. Sequenced by immunoSEQ multiplex PCR; TCRdb stores in-frame clones only, minus some. The repertoire includes around 1.4 million clones, 98% to 99% of them detected once, and about 0.34% sits in the top ten. V lost 3 bases and J lost 6; bases outside the gene matches: 1. The CDR3 spans 12 residues. Germline V gene sequence: CDR1 ENHRY, CDR2 SYGVKD. The chain couples TRBV10-3 to TRBJ2-5; 7 bases are shared with TRBD1. This TCR was recovered from a man under 40 in good health. Sequencing used naive CD4+ T cells sorted from blood. Subset indicated: CD45RA+ positively selected. This chain's CDR3 is CAISEQGQTQYF. The CDR3 DNA reads as TGTGCCATCAGTGAACAGGGGCAGACCCAGTACTTC.